This TCR beta chain came from a study of shared clonotypes between healthy human individuals. Overall study findings and caveats: Limited genetic and exposure-history diversity came from having few donors.

Original processing notes: In the immunoSEQ data, sequences were junction-only and lacked quality scores, so filtering differed. Produced via immunoSEQ multiplex PCR; TCRdb's table is partial and in-frame only. D and trimming were read from the DNA, whereas the V and J calls and clone size are those reported in that table. Here the sample spans approximately 1,000,000 clones, approximately 80% being singletons. Many counts were recorded for this clone. Its antigen is as yet unknown. Germline V gives CDR1 SGHRS, CDR2 YFSETQ. V lost 4 bases and J 2 bases, leaving 16 bases between the germline ends. The CDR3 contains 15 residues.

The receptor's source is a man aged 18 to 29 in good health. Some clones in this sample may be carry-over from other donors' samples. V and J are TRBV5-1 and TRBJ2-7; D possibly corresponds to TRBD2 (6 bases). The sample taken for sequencing was memory CD4+ T cells from PBMCs. Subset of the sample: CD45RA-negative fraction. CDR3 sequence: CASSPRGSGTYEQYF. For the CDR3, the DNA is TGCGCCAGCAGCCCCCGGGGTAGCGGCACCTACGAGCAGTACTTC.